This T cell receptor beta chain comes out of a study of control samples from healthy donors and cancer patients. CDR3 length equals 23 residues. V dropped 0 bases and J dropped 1 base, with 30 bases sitting between them. CDR1 is SNHLY and CDR2 is FYNNEI in the germline V gene. Repertoires were generated with immunoSEQ multiplex PCR, while TCRdb's copy carries only in-frame clones and drops some. Seen here are 150,000 to 200,000 clones, 80% to 90% observed once, and the top ten hold approximately 1.8%. Material for sequencing was blood. The chain joins TRBV2 to TRBJ2-2; D assignment may be TRBD1 or TRBD2 (7 bases each). This receptor was obtained from a man aged 18 to 30 in good health. The CDR3 bases are TGTGCCAGCAGTGAAGCGTGGCGGTCGAGGGGGCGGGGGCCACGTCGGAACACCGGGGAGCTGTTTTTT. It is translated as CASSEAWRSRGRGPRRNTGELFF.